These 10 T cell receptor beta chains were sequenced from one sample in a study of cytomegalovirus exposure and HLA in healthy donors. Clones were read by immunoSEQ multiplex PCR, and TCRdb kept only the in-frame ones, dropping some. Seen here are 250,000 or so clones, around 90% observed once, and the top ten hold under 0.4%. Source material: PBMCs. The source of these receptors is a woman aged 18 to 35 in good health and CMV-seronegative.

V usage is TRBV4-3 and J usage is TRBJ1-5, with 7 bases that match TRBD1. The CDR3 is made up of 16 amino acids. After removal of 4 bases from V and 0 bases from J, the junction contained 6 bases not matched to a gene. The germline CDR1 and CDR2 sequences are LGHNA and YSLEER. In DNA, the CDR3 is TGCGCCAGCAGCCTGAACCGACAGGGTAGCAATCAGCCCCAGCATTTT. Amino acid sequence: CASSLNRQGSNQPQHF.

V gene TRBV11-3 combines with J gene TRBJ2-3; 8 bases agree with TRBD2. This CDR3 comprises 16 residues. The germline V gene has CDR1 SGHNT and CDR2 YENEEA. V dropped 1 base and J dropped 1; count of bases not matched to a gene: 4. The chain's CDR3 is CASSLGSSGGTDTQYF. CDR3 nucleotide sequence: TGTGCCAGCAGCTTAGGAAGTAGCGGGGGCACAGATACGCAGTATTTT.

The chain links TRBV6-1 to TRBJ1-5; TRBD1 aligns across 7 bases. J lost 7 bases, V lost 3 bases, and 12 bases had no gene match. Germline V gives CDR1 MNHNS, CDR2 SASEGT. This CDR3 spans 16 amino acids. As DNA, the CDR3 is TGTGCCAGCAGTGACGAGACAGGGACTTTAAACCAGCCCCAGCATTTT. This encodes CASSDETGTLNQPQHF.

CDR3 amino acids: CASSLNSGGNTDTQYF. The DNA of the CDR3 is TGTGCCAGCAGTTTAAATAGCGGGGGGAACACAGATACGCAGTATTTT. This chain links TRBV7-2 with TRBJ2-3; 10 nucleotides agree with TRBD2. The germline gives CDR1 SGHTA, CDR2 FQGNSA. The CDR3 runs 16 residues. J lost 2 bases, V lost 6 bases, and 8 bases had no gene match.

This clone was detected once. This chain uses TRBV11-3 with TRBJ2-3, with D possibly being TRBD2 (5 bases). The CDR3 is 17 residues long. CDR1 is SGHNT, CDR2 YENEEA, per germline. The V end was cut by 1 base, the J end by 1 base, with 15 bases between. This CDR3 reads CASSLGVAGAGTDTQYF. In DNA, the CDR3 is TGTGCCAGCAGCTTAGGGGTTGCGGGTGCTGGCACAGATACGCAGTATTTT.

This clone was seen once. In DNA, the CDR3 is TGTGCCAGCAGCGTAAGTTCCCGATACTCGACCGGGGAGCTGTTTTTT. Amino acid sequence: CASSVSSRYSTGELFF. The chain carries TRBV9 and TRBJ2-2; unclear D gene. This CDR3 has 16 residues. Germline CDR1 and CDR2: SGDLS and YYNGEE. Trimming took off 1 base at V and 5 bases at J, with 15 bases between the two ends.

There are a few counts of this clone. The rearrangement links TRBV29-1 to TRBJ1-2; no clear D. This CDR3 has 14 amino acids. Trimming cost V 5 bases and J 8 bases, with 21 bases left between them. Per germline, CDR1 SQVTM and CDR2 ANQGSEA. CDR3 in amino acids: CSVPTTGGYGGYTF. As DNA, the CDR3 is TGCAGCGTTCCTACCACCGGAGGGTATGGGGGCTACACCTTC.

The rearrangement links TRBV4-1 to TRBJ1-1; a weak D match, TRBD1 (5 bases). There are 13 residues in the CDR3. The V end was cut by 4 bases, the J end by 1 base, with 7 bases between. The germline gives CDR1 MGHRA, CDR2 YSYEKL. The CDR3 DNA reads as TGCGCCAGCAGCCCGACAGAGAACACTGAAGCTTTCTTT. Translation: CASSPTENTEAFF.

The chain employs TRBV7-7 and TRBJ2-2; 7 bases align to TRBD2. V trimming: 4 bases; J trimming: 6 bases; junction bases outside the gene matches: 8. The CDR3 has 15 residues. Germline V gene sequence: CDR1 SSHAT, CDR2 FNYEAQ (reference sequence). This CDR3 is CASSSGGGEAGELFF. In DNA form, the CDR3 reads TGTGCCAGCAGCTCGGGAGGAGGGGAGGCCGGGGAGCTGTTTTTT. The variable domain in full, with the rest retrieved from reference TRBV7-7 and TRBJ2-2, is GAGVSQSPRYKVTKRGQDVTLRCDPISSHATLYWYQQALGQGPEFLTYFNYEAQPDKSGLPSDRFSAERPEGSISTLTIQRTEQRDSAMYRCASSSGGGEAGELFFGEGSRLTVL.

This clone was counted a few times. The junction and the germline gene differ at one end; a read error may be behind it. The chain employs TRBV6-1 and TRBJ2-2; the D is unclear. The CDR3 has 11 residues. Germline V gene lookup returns CDR1 MNHNS and CDR2 SASEGT. CDR3 loop: CASRDTGELFF. In DNA form, the CDR3 reads TGTGCCAGCAGAGACACAGGGGAGCTGTTTTTT.